This T cell receptor (beta chain) was obtained from a study of T cells in Graves' hyperthyroidism and ophthalmopathy. Amplified TCR beta CDR3 regions came from RNA transcripts. During a first-round RT-PCR of the TCR CDR3, the HTBI primer set was used. One entry per CDR3 protein, called by TCRdb with MiXCR from the multiplex PCR reads. This repertoire shows approximately 200,000 distinct CDR3 sequences, around 19% found once; its top ten account for about 45%. The J segment lost 6 bases and the V segment lost 0 bases, leaving 5 bases of the junction unmatched. Germline V gene sequence: CDR1 SGHAT, CDR2 FQNNGV. There are 14 residues in the CDR3.

Sequencing was carried out using blood. The source is a man aged 35 to 55 with Graves' hyperthyroidism. The chain links TRBV11-2 to TRBJ2-7; 7 bases are a match to TRBD2. CDR3: CASSLEGSGAEQYF. The CDR3 nucleotides read TGTGCCAGCAGCTTAGAGGGGAGCGGGGCCGAGCAGTACTTC.